This T cell receptor beta chain was obtained from a study of blood T cells in healthy people across ages. General study findings and limits: Lack of knowledge of donor CMV status possibly confounded expanded clonotype changes.

The use of a sample-barcoded 5' primer and a J-beta primer mix characterized a second PCR of roughly 7 to 11 cycles. Every cDNA was tagged by a template-switch adaptor with 12 random nucleotides. TCRdb analysed the 5' RACE reads with MiXCR anew, one entry per CDR3 protein. The sample comprises just over 800,000 distinct CDR3 sequences, around two thirds of which are singletons, and approximately 30% rests with the top ten. This CDR3 has 14 residues. The V gene lost 3 bases and the J gene lost 2 bases, with 9 bases spanning the gap. CDR1 is SGDLS, CDR2 YYNGEE, per germline. Comment on this clonotype: Its antigen is unknown.

The chain joins TRBV9 to TRBJ1-5; the D gene is possibly TRBD1 (6 bases). The sequenced sample consisted of blood. The origin of this receptor is a young man in good health. For the CDR3, the DNA is TGTGCCAGCAGCGCAGCAGGGGGCAATCAGCCCCAGCATTTT. Translated, it gives CASSAAGGNQPQHF. The full variable domain, in which reference TRBV9 and TRBJ1-5 provide the parts outside the CDR3, is DSGVTQTPKHLITATGQRVTLRCSPRSGDLSVYWYQQSLDQGLQFLIQYYNGEERAKGNILERFSAQQFPDLHSELNLSSLELGDSALYFCASSAAGGNQPQHFGDGTRLSIL.